One T cell receptor beta chain is described in this entry. This specimen comes from a study of T cells in localized non-small cell lung cancer. Repertoires were generated with immunoSEQ multiplex PCR, while TCRdb's copy carries only in-frame clones and drops some. The table shows 40,000 to 60,000 clones, with roughly 86% occurring only once. Germline V lookup: CDR1 LNHDA, CDR2 SQIVND (reference sequence). The ends were cut back, 1 base at V and 5 bases at J, with 6 bases in the middle. This CDR3 region has 13 residues. The TCR originated in a female donor with stage II lung adenocarcinoma. Specimen: PBMCs, collected before any cancer treatment. The chain employs TRBV19 and TRBJ2-1, with D uncertain. CDR3 DNA: TGTGCCAGTAGTATAGGGCCAAACAATGAGCAGTTCTTC. Translating gives CASSIGPNNEQFF.